This T cell receptor (beta chain) was captured in a study of blood T cell repertoires in COVID-19. About the research overall: Whether acute or convalescent, the COVID-19 samples came from the United States, Italy and Spain. T cells, B-cell-depleted T cells, or PBMCs supplied cDNA or gDNA.

V shed 0 bases and J 7 bases; nucleotides not matched to a gene: 5. The germline V gene encodes CDR1 KGHSH and CDR2 LQKENI. CDR3 length equals 14 residues. This clone was counted only a few times. In the study's own analysis: Cell counts per sample came from amplifying reference gene primers. Sequenced by immunoSEQ multiplex PCR; TCRdb stores in-frame clones only, minus some. D and trimming come from the DNA, and the V and J calls and clone size come from that table. The profile covers about 170,000 clones, with around 85% appearing a single time and approximately 11% taken by the ten largest. Sequencing used peripheral blood. V gene TRBV18 combines with J gene TRBJ2-7; 8 bases fit TRBD2. This TCR came from a woman between 55 and 75 years old with COVID-19, enrolled during active disease. The DNA for the CDR3 is TGTGCCAGCTCACCACCAGCGGGAGTTGAAGAGCAGTACTTC. Translated: CASSPPAGVEEQYF.